The next 21 T cell receptor beta chains were all read from a single sample in a study of T-cell reconstitution after alpha-beta-depleted transplantation in children. Molecular barcoding with unique molecular identifiers was used for the TCRbeta library. TCRdb reanalysed the PCR reads using MiXCR and keeps one entry per CDR3 protein. The data contain 530,000 or so distinct CDR3 sequences, 27% of them singletons. This specimen was PBMCs, taken before TCRalphabeta/CD19-depleted stem cell transplant. The receptor source for this set is a boy in the first two years of life with Wiskott-Aldrich syndrome, due to receive a stem cell transplant.

This clonotype was found a few times. The chain links TRBV12-3 or TRBV12-4 to TRBJ2-1; 9 bases fit TRBD2. V trimming: 5 bases; J trimming: 7 bases; junction bases outside the gene matches: 9. The CDR3 consists of 15 residues. The DNA for the CDR3 is TGTGCCAGCAGTCCTCTCGGGACTAGCATAAATGAGCAGTTCTTC. Encoded protein: CASSPLGTSINEQFF.

The chain has TRBV12-3 or TRBV12-4 and TRBJ2-7; 14 positions match TRBD2. J was trimmed by 2 bases and V by 5 bases; bases with no gene match: 11. This CDR3 has 18 residues. CDR3 nucleotides: TGTGCCAGCAGTCCGGGACTAGCGGGAGAGGGTGCCACCTACGAGCAGTACTTC. This sequence encodes CASSPGLAGEGATYEQYF.

V gene TRBV9 combines with J gene TRBJ1-2; D ambiguous. V was trimmed by 4 bases and J by 3 bases, leaving 22 bases between them. This CDR3 comprises 17 residues. Looked up from germline, CDR1 is SGDLS and CDR2 is YYNGEE. The CDR3: CASSHPFSGLPDYGYTF. CDR3 nucleotide sequence: TGTGCCAGCAGCCATCCCTTCTCGGGTCTACCCGACTATGGCTACACCTTC.

This clonotype was seen a single time. The V and J genes are TRBV20-1 and TRBJ1-6; possible D gene TRBD1, 6 bases. V was shortened by 3 bases and J by 7 bases, with 16 bases between the two germline ends. CDR3 length: 15 residues. Germline CDR1 is DFQATT and CDR2 is SNEGSKA (reference sequence). CDR3 loop: CSASMDSRVNSPLHF. Written as DNA, the CDR3 is TGCAGTGCTAGTATGGACAGTCGCGTGAATTCACCCCTCCACTTT.

A few counts support this clonotype. The V and J genes are TRBV20-1 and TRBJ2-5; TRBD2 agrees at 7 bases. The CDR3 has 12 residues. J was trimmed by 5 bases and V by 6 bases; bases with no gene match: 6. In germline, CDR1 is DFQATT, CDR2 SNEGSKA (reference sequence). The CDR3 reads CSAGGRGETQYF. The CDR3 bases are TGCAGTGCAGGCGGGCGGGGGGAGACCCAGTACTTC.

Here the CDR3 reads CASSASRDGSYEQYF. In DNA form, the CDR3 reads TGTGCCAGTAGTGCAAGTCGGGACGGCTCCTACGAGCAGTACTTC. The gene calls are TRBV19 and TRBJ2-7; tentatively, D is TRBD1 or TRBD2 (5 bases each). V was cut by 5 bases and J by 0 bases, with 14 bases left in between. CDR3 size: 15 residues. CDR1 is LNHDA, CDR2 SQIVND, per germline (reference sequence).

The chain is built from TRBV27 and TRBJ2-7; TRBD1 agrees at 7 bases. J was trimmed by 6 bases and V by 1 base; bases with no gene match: 3. This CDR3 region has 13 residues. Germline V gene lookup returns CDR1 MNHEY and CDR2 SMNVEV (reference sequence). CDR3 in amino acids: CASSLYTGVEQYF. CDR3 bases: TGTGCCAGCAGTTTATACACAGGGGTCGAGCAGTACTTC.

This clonotype has only a few counts. The genes are TRBV12-3 or TRBV12-4 and TRBJ2-3, with TRBD2 matching over 7 bases. V was clipped by 2 bases and J by 7 bases; unmatched bases: 6. The CDR3 is made up of 14 amino acids. Here the CDR3 reads CASSLLSSGNTQYF. CDR3 nucleotide sequence: TGTGCCAGCAGTTTACTGTCTAGCGGAAATACGCAGTATTTT.

The sample holds a few counts of this clonotype. The V gene is TRBV7-9, the J gene TRBJ1-4; D is possibly TRBD1 (5 bases). Germline values: CDR1 SEHNR, CDR2 FQNEAQ (reference sequence). V gave up 3 bases and J gave up 0 bases, with 23 bases separating them. The CDR3 length is 20 residues. The CDR3 nucleotides read TGTGCCAGCAGCTTTGTCCTCCACAGGAAACTTCCTGCAACTAATGAAAAACTGTTTTTT. It codes for CASSFVLHRKLPATNEKLFF. The full variable domain, rest sourced from reference TRBV7-9 and TRBJ1-4, is DTGVSQNPRHKITKRGQNVTFRCDPISEHNRLYWYRQTLGQGPEFLTYFQNEAQLEKSRLLSDRFSAERPKGSFSTLEIQRTEQGDSAMYLCASSFVLHRKLPATNEKLFFGSGTQLSVL.

This clonotype has more than one count but fewer than ten. The chain has TRBV4-1 and TRBJ2-2, with TRBD1 identical over 7 bases. V lost 1 base and J lost 4; bases outside the gene matches: 3. The CDR3 is 15 residues long. In germline, CDR1 is MGHRA, CDR2 YSYEKL. The CDR3 loop reads CASSQVGTATGELFF. CDR3 sequence (DNA): TGCGCCAGCAGCCAAGTGGGGACAGCCACCGGGGAGCTGTTTTTT.

The chain is built from TRBV27 and TRBJ1-1; 8 positions match TRBD1. The CDR3 loop spans 12 amino acids. Trimming removed 8 bases from V and 9 bases from J; junction bases left unmatched: 8. Germline V gene lookup returns CDR1 MNHEY and CDR2 SMNVEV (reference sequence). The CDR3 region has the DNA TGTGCCAGCGTAATATCAGGGGGCCAAGCTTTCTTT. It is translated as CASVISGGQAFF.

The chain combines TRBV20-1 with TRBJ1-1; D is possibly TRBD1 (5 bases). V lost 2 bases and J 3 bases, leaving 7 bases between the germline ends. CDR3 length equals 12 residues. CDR1 and CDR2 from the germline V gene are DFQATT and SNEGSKA (reference sequence). The CDR3 region has the DNA TGCAGTGCTAGAAGAGGGGACACTGAAGCTTTCTTT. Its translation: CSARRGDTEAFF.

This rearrangement joins TRBV27 to TRBJ1-6; no clear D. CDR1 and CDR2 from the germline V gene are MNHEY and SMNVEV (reference sequence). The CDR3 runs to 13 residues. V gave up 3 bases and J gave up 10 bases, with 10 bases separating them. Written as DNA, the CDR3 is TGTGCCAGCAGTTTCCAGTTAAGGTCACCCCTCCACTTT. It encodes CASSFQLRSPLHF.

The sample holds a few counts of this clonotype. The rearrangement links TRBV20-1 to TRBJ2-4, with unresolved D. This CDR3 spans 15 amino acids. V lost 1 base and J lost 8, with 18 bases in between. Germline V lookup: CDR1 DFQATT, CDR2 SNEGSKA (reference sequence). The CDR3 coding sequence is TGCAGTGCTAGAGTCGCCGCGGTCCTTGAGGACATTCAGTACTTC. This encodes CSARVAAVLEDIQYF.

This clonotype was observed a few times. V and J are TRBV4-2 and TRBJ2-7, with a weak D call TRBD2 (6 bases). The CDR3 is made up of 16 amino acids. Germline assignment: CDR1 LGHNA and CDR2 YNFKEQ. The ends were cut back, 5 bases at V and 6 bases at J, with 23 bases in the middle. The CDR3 DNA reads TGTGCCAGCAGCGCGGGAACCGGGACCACCTGGGGCGAGCAGTACTTC. Amino acid sequence: CASSAGTGTTWGEQYF.

As concerns this clonotype: Mismatch with germline at one junction end may stem from a read error. The chain couples TRBV20-1 to TRBJ1-5; 7 bases are shared with TRBD1. CDR1 is DFQATT and CDR2 is SNEGSKA in the germline V gene (reference sequence). This CDR3 comprises 16 residues. In nucleotides, the CDR3 is TGCTGTGCTAGCAGGAGGGGGCTGGGAAGCAATCAGCCCCAGCATTTT. This codes for CCASRRGLGSNQPQHF.

This sequence joins TRBV6-5 and TRBJ1-3; D remains ambiguous. Germline V gene lookup returns CDR1 MNHEY and CDR2 SVGAGI. This CDR3 spans 16 amino acids. Deletions cut 0 bases from V and 0 bases from J, with 9 bases between. As DNA, the CDR3 is TGTGCCAGCAGTTACTCGAGGCGGAACTCTGGAAACACCATATATTTT. This encodes CASSYSRRNSGNTIYF.

The chain carries TRBV18 and TRBJ1-3; D is uncertain. V lost 2 bases and J 0 bases, leaving 11 bases between the germline ends. The CDR3 has 16 amino acids. The germline CDR1 and CDR2 sequences are KGHSH and LQKENI. CDR3 nucleotide sequence: TGTGCCAGCTCACCAATCGTGGCCTTCTCTGGAAACACCATATATTTT. Protein product: CASSPIVAFSGNTIYF.

The rearrangement links TRBV7-8 to TRBJ2-2; D is undetermined. The germline V gene encodes CDR1 SGHVS and CDR2 FQNEAQ. The CDR3 covers 13 residues. V lost 11 bases, J lost 0 bases, and 10 bases lay in between. The CDR3 DNA reads TGTGCCTCAAAGACGACGAACACCGGGGAGCTGTTTTTT. Its protein product is CASKTTNTGELFF.

V is TRBV7-6 and J is TRBJ2-7; 10 bases map to TRBD1. V was clipped by 8 bases and J by 5 bases; unmatched bases: 9. From germline, CDR1 is SGHVS and CDR2 FNYEAQ. This CDR3 has 14 amino acids. For the CDR3, the DNA is TGTGCCAGCGGAGCGACAGGGGGCCTCGACGAGCAGTACTTC. Residues: CASGATGGLDEQYF.

The V gene is TRBV4-2, the J gene TRBJ2-1, with 10 positions matching TRBD2. From germline, CDR1 is LGHNA and CDR2 YNFKEQ. Trimming took 1 base from V and 8 from J; bases not matched to a gene: 11. The CDR3 has 17 residues. The DNA for the CDR3 is TGTGCCAGCAGCCAAGTTAAAGGGGCTAGCGGGAGTTATGAGCAGTTCTTC. This sequence encodes CASSQVKGASGSYEQFF.